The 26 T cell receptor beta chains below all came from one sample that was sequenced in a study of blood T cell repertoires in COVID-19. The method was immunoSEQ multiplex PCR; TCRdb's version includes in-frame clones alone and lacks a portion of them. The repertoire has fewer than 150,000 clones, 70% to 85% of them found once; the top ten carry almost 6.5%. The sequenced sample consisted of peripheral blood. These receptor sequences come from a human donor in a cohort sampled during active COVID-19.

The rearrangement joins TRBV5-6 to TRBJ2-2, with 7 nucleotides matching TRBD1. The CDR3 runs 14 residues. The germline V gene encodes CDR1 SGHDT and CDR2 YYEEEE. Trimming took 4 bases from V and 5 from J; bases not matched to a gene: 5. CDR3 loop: CASSTGVRTGELFF. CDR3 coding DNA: TGTGCCAGCAGCACAGGGGTGAGAACCGGGGAGCTGTTTTTT.

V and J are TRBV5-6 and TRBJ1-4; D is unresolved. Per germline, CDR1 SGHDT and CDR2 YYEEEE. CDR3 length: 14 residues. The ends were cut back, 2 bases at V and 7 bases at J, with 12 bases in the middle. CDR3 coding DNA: TGTGCCAGCAGCTTTGGGAGTGAGATTGAAAAACTGTTTTTT. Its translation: CASSFGSEIEKLFF.

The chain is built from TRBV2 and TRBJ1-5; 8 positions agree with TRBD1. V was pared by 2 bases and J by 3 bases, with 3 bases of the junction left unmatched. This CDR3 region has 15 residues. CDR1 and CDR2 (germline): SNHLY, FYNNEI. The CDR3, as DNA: TGTGCCAGCAGTGAACGGGGACAGGTCAATCAGCCCCAGCATTTT. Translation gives CASSERGQVNQPQHF.

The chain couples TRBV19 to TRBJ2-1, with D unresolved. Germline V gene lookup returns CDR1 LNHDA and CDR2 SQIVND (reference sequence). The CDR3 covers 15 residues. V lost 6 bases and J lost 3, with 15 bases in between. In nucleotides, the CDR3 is TGTGCCAGTAGCGTGGCGGTATGGTTCTACAATGAGCAGTTCTTC. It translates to CASSVAVWFYNEQFF.

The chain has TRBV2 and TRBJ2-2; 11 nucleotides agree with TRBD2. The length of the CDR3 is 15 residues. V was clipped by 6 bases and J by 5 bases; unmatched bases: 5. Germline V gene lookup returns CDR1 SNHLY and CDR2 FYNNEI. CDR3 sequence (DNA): TGTGCCAGCAGCCTGACTAGCGGGGTTACCGGGGAGCTGTTTTTT. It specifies CASSLTSGVTGELFF.

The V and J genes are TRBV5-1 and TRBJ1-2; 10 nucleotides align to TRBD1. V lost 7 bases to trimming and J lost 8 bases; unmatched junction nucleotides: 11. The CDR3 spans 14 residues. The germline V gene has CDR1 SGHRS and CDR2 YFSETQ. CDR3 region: CASRRPGQGFGYTF. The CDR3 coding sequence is TGCGCCAGCCGACGACCGGGACAGGGGTTCGGCTACACCTTC.

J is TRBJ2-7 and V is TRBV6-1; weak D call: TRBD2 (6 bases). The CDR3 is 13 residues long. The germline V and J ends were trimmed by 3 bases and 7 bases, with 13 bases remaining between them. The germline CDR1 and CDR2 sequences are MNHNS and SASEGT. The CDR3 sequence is CASSEGTPTEQYF. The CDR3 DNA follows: TGTGCCAGCAGTGAGGGGACTCCAACTGAGCAGTACTTC.

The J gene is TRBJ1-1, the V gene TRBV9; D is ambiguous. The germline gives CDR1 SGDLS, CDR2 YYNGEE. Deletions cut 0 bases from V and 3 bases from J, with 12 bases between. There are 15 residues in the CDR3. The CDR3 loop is CASSVVEGRYTEAFF. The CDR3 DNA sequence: TGTGCCAGCAGCGTAGTCGAGGGTAGGTACACTGAAGCTTTCTTT.

In nucleotides, the CDR3 is TGCGCCACAACCGTACAGGGGGCAATGGGAGAGACCCAGTACTTC. Its protein is CATTVQGAMGETQYF. This rearrangement joins TRBV10-2 to TRBJ2-5, with 9 bases aligning to TRBD1. The CDR3 spans 15 residues. The germline gives CDR1 WSHSY, CDR2 SAAADI. V lost 10 bases to trimming and J lost 4 bases; unmatched junction nucleotides: 13.

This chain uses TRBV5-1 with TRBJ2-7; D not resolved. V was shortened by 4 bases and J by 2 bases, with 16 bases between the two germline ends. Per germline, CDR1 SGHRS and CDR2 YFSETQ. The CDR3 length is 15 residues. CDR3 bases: TGCGCCAGCAGCGTGGCTCGAGGCACCACCTACGAGCAGTACTTC. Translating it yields CASSVARGTTYEQYF.

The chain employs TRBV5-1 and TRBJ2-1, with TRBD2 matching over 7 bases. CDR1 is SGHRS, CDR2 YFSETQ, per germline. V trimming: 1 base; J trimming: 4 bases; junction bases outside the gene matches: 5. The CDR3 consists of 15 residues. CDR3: CASSLMSSGYNEQFF. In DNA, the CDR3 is TGCGCCAGCAGCTTGATGTCTAGCGGATACAATGAGCAGTTCTTC.

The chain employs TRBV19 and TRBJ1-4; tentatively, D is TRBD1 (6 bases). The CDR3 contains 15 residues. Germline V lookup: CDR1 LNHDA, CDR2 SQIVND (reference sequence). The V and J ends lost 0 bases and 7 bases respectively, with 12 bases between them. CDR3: CASSIDTGLREKLFF. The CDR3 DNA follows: TGTGCCAGTAGTATAGACACAGGGCTACGTGAAAAACTGTTTTTT.

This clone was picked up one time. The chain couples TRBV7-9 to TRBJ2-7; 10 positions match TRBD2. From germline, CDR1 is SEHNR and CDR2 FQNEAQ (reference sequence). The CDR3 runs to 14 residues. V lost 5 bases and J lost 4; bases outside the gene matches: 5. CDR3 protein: CASSTTSGWYEQYF. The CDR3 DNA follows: TGTGCCAGCAGCACGACTAGCGGGTGGTACGAGCAGTACTTC.

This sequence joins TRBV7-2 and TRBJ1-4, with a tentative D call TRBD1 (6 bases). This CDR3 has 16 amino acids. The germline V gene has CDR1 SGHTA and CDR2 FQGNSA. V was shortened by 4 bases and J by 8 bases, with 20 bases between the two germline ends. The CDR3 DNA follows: TGTGCCAGCAGCTCCTTTCCGGGACAAGTAGGGGAAAAACTGTTTTTT. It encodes CASSSFPGQVGEKLFF.

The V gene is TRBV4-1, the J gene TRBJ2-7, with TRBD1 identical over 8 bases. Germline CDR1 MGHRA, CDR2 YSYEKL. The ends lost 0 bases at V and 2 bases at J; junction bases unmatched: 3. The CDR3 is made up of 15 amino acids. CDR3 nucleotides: TGCGCCAGCAGCCAAGATCCAGGGGGCACCTACGAGCAGTACTTC. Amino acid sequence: CASSQDPGGTYEQYF.

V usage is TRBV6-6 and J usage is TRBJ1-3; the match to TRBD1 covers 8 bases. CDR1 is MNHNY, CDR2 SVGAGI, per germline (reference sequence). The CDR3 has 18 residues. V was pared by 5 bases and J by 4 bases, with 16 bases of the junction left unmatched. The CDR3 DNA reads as TGTGCCAGCAGTCCACGGGGGCAGGGGGCAGGGCCAGGAAACACCATATATTTT. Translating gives CASSPRGQGAGPGNTIYF.

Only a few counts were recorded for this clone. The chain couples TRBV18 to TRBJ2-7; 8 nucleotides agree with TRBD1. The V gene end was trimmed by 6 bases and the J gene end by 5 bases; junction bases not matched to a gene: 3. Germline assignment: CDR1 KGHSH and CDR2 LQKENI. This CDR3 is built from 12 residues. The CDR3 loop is CASSDREDEQYF. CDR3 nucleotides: TGTGCCAGCTCGGACAGGGAAGACGAGCAGTACTTC. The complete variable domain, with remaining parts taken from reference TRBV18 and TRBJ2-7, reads NAGVMQNPRHLVRRRGQEARLRCSPMKGHSHVYWYRQLPEEGLKFMVYLQKENIIDESGMPKERFSAEFPKEGPSILRIQQVVRGDSAAYFCASSDREDEQYFGPGTRLTVT.

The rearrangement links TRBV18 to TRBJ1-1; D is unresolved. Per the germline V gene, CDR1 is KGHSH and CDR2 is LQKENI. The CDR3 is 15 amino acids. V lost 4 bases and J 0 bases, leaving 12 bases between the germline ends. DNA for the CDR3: TGTGCCAGCTCACTGGGAGCATCTATGAACACTGAAGCTTTCTTT. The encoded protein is CASSLGASMNTEAFF.

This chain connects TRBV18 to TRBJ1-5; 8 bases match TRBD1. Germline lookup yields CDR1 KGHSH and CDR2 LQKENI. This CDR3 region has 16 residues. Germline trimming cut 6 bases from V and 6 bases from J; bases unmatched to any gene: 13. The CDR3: CASSANDRGPIQPQHF. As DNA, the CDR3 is TGTGCCAGCTCGGCGAATGACAGGGGCCCCATTCAGCCCCAGCATTTT.

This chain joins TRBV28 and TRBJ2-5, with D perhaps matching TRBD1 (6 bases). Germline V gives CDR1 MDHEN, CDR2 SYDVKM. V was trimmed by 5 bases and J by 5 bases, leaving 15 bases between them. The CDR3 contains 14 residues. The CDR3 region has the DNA TGTGCCAGCAGTCCCCTACAGGGTTGGGAGACCCAGTACTTC. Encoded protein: CASSPLQGWETQYF.

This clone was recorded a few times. For the CDR3, the DNA is TGTGCCAGCAGCCTCACCGGGACAGGGTTTGGGGATGAGCAGTTCTTC. It specifies CASSLTGTGFGDEQFF. V usage is TRBV11-2 and J usage is TRBJ2-1, with 9 positions matching TRBD1. CDR1 is SGHAT and CDR2 is FQNNGV in the germline V gene. The CDR3 is made up of 16 amino acids. The trim removed 5 bases at V and 8 bases at J, leaving 13 bases unmatched.

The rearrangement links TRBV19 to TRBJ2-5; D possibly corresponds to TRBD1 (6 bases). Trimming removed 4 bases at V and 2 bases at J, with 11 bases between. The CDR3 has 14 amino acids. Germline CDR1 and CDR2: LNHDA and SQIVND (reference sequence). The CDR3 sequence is CASSSTGSQETQYF. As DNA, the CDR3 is TGTGCCAGTAGTAGTACAGGGTCTCAAGAGACCCAGTACTTC. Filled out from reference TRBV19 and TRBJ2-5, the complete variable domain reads DGGITQSPKYLFRKEGQNVTLSCEQNLNHDAMYWYRQDPGQGLRLIYYSQIVNDFQKGDIAEGYSVSREKKESFPLTVTSAQKNPTAFYLCASSSTGSQETQYFGPGTRLLVL.

The CDR3 loop reads CASSLGGTDSGNTIYF. CDR3 coding DNA: TGCGCCAGCAGCTTGGGCGGGACTGACTCTGGAAACACCATATATTTT. The chain is built from TRBV5-1 and TRBJ1-3; D might be TRBD1 (5 bases). V lost 0 bases and J lost 0, with 10 bases in between. Germline values: CDR1 SGHRS, CDR2 YFSETQ. The CDR3 has 16 residues.

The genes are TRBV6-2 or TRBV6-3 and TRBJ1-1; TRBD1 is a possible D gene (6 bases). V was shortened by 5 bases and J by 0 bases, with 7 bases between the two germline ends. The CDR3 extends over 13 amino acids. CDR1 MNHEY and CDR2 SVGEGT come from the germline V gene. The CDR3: CASSRGLNTEAFF. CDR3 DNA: TGTGCCAGCAGTAGGGGGTTGAACACTGAAGCTTTCTTT.

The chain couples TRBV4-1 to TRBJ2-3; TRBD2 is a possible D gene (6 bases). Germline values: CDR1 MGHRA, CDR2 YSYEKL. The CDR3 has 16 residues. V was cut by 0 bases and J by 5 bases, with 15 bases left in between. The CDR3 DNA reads TGCGCCAGCAGCCAAGAGGCTGGAGGGGCCGGAGATACGCAGTATTTT. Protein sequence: CASSQEAGGAGDTQYF.

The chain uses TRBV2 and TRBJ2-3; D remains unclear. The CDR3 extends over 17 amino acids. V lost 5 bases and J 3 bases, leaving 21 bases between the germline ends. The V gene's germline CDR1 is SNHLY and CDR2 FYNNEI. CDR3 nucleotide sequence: TGTGCCAGCAGTTCCGGCTCGATGGGCCTGAGAACAGATACGCAGTATTTT. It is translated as CASSSGSMGLRTDTQYF.